This T cell receptor beta chain originates from a study of tissue T cells after allogeneic stem cell transplantation. Assay used: immunoSEQ multiplex PCR; TCRdb lists only in-frame clones, some missing. The repertoire consists of over 40,000 clones, with approximately 70% occurring once and the leading ten covering roughly 0.55%. This CDR3 region has 14 residues. Losses at the gene ends were 5 bases for V and 3 bases for J; bases not matched to a gene: 5. Looked up from germline, CDR1 is SNHLY and CDR2 is FYNGKV (reference sequence). This clone showed up just a few times. Germline and genes: mouse. The read finishes 1 residue shy of the CDR3 end, and the germline J gene is used to complete it.

The sample taken for sequencing was sorted cells pooled from one or two spleens. The chain couples TRBV3 to TRBJ2-7, with TRBD2 identical over 9 bases. This receptor was taken from a pool of C57BL/6 mice in good health. Partial CDR3 DNA: TGTGCCAGCAGCCCGACTGGGGGTTTCTATGAACAGTAC. Residues: CASSPTGGFYEQY. The whole CDR3 reads CASSPTGGFYEQYF.